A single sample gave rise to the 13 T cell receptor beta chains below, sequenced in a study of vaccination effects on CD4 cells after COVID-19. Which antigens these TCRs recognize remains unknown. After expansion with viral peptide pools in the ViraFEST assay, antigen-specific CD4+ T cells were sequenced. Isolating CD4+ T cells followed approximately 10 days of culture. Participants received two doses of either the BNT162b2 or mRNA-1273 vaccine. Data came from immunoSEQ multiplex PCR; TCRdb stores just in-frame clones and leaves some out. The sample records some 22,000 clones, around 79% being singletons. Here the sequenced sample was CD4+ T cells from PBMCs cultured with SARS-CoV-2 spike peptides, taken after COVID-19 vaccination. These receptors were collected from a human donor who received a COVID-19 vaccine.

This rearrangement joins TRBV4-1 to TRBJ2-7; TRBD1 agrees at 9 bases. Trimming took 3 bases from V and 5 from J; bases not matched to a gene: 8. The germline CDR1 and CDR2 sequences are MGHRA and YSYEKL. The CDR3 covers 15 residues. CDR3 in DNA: TGCGCCAGCAGCCATCCAAGGACAGGGGACAACGAGCAGTACTTC. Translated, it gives CASSHPRTGDNEQYF.

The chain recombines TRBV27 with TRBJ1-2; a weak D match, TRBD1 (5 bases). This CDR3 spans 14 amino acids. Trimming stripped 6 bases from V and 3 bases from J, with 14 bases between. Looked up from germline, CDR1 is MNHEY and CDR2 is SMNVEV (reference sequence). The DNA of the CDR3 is TGTGCCAGCAGCCCCTCGGGGGGACACTATGGCTACACCTTC. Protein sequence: CASSPSGGHYGYTF.

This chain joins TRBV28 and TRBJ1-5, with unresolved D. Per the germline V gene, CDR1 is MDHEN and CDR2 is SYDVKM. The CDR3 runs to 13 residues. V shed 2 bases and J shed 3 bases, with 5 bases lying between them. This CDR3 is CASSLQYNQPQHF. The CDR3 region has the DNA TGTGCCAGCAGTTTACAGTACAATCAGCCCCAGCATTTT. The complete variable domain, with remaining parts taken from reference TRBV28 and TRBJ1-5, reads DVKVTQSSRYLVKRTGEKVFLECVQDMDHENMFWYRQDPGLGLRLIYFSYDVKMKEKGDIPEGYSVSREKKERFSLILESASTNQTSMYLCASSLQYNQPQHFGDGTRLSIL.

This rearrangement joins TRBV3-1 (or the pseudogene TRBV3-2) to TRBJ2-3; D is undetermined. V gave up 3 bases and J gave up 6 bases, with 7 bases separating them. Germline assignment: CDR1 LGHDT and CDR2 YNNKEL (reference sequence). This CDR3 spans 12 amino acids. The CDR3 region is CASSHDRDTQYF. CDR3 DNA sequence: TGTGCCAGCAGCCACGATCGGGATACGCAGTATTTT.

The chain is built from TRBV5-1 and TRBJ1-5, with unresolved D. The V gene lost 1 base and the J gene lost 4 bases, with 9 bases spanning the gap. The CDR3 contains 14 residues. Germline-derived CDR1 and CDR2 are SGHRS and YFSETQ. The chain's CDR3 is CASSLTPHNQPQHF. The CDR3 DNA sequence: TGCGCCAGCAGCTTGACACCGCATAATCAGCCCCAGCATTTT.

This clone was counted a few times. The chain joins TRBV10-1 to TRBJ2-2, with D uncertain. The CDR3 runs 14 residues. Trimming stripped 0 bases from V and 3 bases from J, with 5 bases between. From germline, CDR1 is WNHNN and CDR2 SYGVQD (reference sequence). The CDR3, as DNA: TGCGCCAGCAGTGAGTCGAGCGACACCGGGGAGCTGTTTTTT. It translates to CASSESSDTGELFF.

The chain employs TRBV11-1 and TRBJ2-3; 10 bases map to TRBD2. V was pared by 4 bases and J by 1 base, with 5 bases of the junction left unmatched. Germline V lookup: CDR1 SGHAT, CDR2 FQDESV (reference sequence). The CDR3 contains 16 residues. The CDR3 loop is CASSSAGLAGTDTQYF. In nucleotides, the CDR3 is TGTGCCAGCAGCTCAGCCGGACTAGCGGGCACAGATACGCAGTATTTT.

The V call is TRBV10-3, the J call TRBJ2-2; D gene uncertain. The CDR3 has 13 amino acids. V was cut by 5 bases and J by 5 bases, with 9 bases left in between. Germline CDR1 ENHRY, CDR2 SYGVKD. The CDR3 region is CAISMDATGELFF. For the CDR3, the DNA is TGTGCCATCAGTATGGACGCGACCGGGGAGCTGTTTTTT.

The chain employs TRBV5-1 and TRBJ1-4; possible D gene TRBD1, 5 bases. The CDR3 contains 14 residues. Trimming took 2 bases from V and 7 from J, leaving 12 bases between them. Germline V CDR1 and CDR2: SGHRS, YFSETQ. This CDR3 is CASSLQDGSEKLFF. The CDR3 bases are TGCGCCAGCAGCTTACAGGATGGGAGTGAAAAACTGTTTTTT.

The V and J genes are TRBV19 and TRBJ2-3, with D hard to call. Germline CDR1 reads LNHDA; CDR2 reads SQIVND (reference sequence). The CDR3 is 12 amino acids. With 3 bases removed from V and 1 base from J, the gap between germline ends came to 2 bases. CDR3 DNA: TGTGCCAGTAGTATGGGCACAGATACGCAGTATTTT. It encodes CASSMGTDTQYF.

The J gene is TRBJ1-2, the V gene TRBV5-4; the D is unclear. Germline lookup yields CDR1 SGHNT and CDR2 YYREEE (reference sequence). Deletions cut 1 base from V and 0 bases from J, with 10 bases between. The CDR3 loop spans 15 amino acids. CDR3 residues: CASSLSQASNYGYTF. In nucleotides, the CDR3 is TGTGCCAGCAGCTTGTCCCAGGCTTCTAACTATGGCTACACCTTC.

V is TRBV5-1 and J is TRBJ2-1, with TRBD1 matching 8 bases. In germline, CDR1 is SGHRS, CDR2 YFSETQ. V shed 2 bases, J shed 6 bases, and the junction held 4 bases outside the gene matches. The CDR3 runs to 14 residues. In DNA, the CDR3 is TGCGCCAGCAGCTTTGACAGGGGTAGCAATGAGCAGTTCTTC. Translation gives CASSFDRGSNEQFF.

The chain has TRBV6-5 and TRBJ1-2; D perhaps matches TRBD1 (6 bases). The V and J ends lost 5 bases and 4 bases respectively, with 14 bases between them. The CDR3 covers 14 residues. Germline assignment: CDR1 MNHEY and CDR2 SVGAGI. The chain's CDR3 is CASSQTQGGYGYTF. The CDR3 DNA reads TGTGCCAGCAGTCAGACACAGGGAGGCTATGGCTACACCTTC.